This T cell receptor (beta chain) is from a study of blood T cell repertoires in COVID-19. Overall study: Material from acute and convalescent COVID-19 was sourced from the United States, Italy and Spain. PBMCs, B-cell-depleted T cells, or T cells were the source of the cDNA or gDNA that made up the material.

Sequencing used immunoSEQ multiplex PCR; TCRdb keeps in-frame clones, though not all of them. Of 29,000 or so clones detected, around 90% appear once; the ten largest clones hold 2.4%. The CDR3 has 11 residues. Trimming stripped 5 bases from V and 4 bases from J, with 7 bases between. From germline, CDR1 is SGHRS and CDR2 YFSETQ. This rearrangement joins TRBV5-1 to TRBJ2-7, with TRBD2 as a possible D gene (5 bases). The sequenced sample was peripheral blood. The sequence was collected from a man in his fifties with active COVID-19. This CDR3 is CASRTGYEQYF. The DNA for the CDR3 is TGCGCCAGCAGGACGGGATACGAGCAGTACTTC.